The 4 T cell receptor beta chains given below trace back to one sample, sequenced in a study of shared clonotypes between healthy human individuals. Clones were sequenced by immunoSEQ multiplex PCR, and TCRdb holds only the in-frame ones, with some missing. The sample comprises about 2.1 million clones, 85% to 95% of which are singletons, and under 2% rests with the top ten. Terminally differentiated effector memory CD45RA+ cells were excluded from the naive CD8 cells, which were CD45RO-negative and positively selected for CCR7. The sample was naive CD8+ T cells from PBMCs. The receptors originated from a young man in good health. Some clones in this sample may be carry-over from other donors' samples.

The chain employs TRBV5-4 and TRBJ2-3; 8 nucleotides line up with TRBD2. The germline gives CDR1 SGHNT, CDR2 YYREEE (reference sequence). This CDR3 is built from 17 residues. V trimming: 4 bases; J trimming: 5 bases; junction bases outside the gene matches: 15. The CDR3 reads CASSPTLPAGEGDTQYF. DNA of the CDR3: TGTGCCAGCAGCCCCACCCTACCAGCGGGAGAAGGAGATACGCAGTATTTT.

The chain combines TRBV29-1 with TRBJ2-7; 8 bases agree with TRBD2. V shed 7 bases and J 3 bases; nucleotides not matched to a gene: 8. CDR1 is SQVTM, CDR2 ANQGSEA, per germline. CDR3 length: 13 residues. DNA for the CDR3: TGCAGCGCGATCGGGACTAGTATCTACGAGCAGTACTTC. This encodes CSAIGTSIYEQYF.

This chain links TRBV7-9 with TRBJ2-1; 11 bases match TRBD2. The CDR3 totals 15 residues. The V and J ends lost 6 bases and 8 bases, in that order; junction bases with no gene match: 9. CDR1 is SEHNR, CDR2 FQNEAQ, per germline (reference sequence). CDR3 protein: CASSHRIAGGDEQFF. In DNA form, the CDR3 reads TGTGCCAGCAGTCACCGGATAGCGGGAGGGGATGAGCAGTTCTTC.

This chain connects TRBV6-5 to TRBJ2-1, with D hard to call. Germline V gene sequence: CDR1 MNHEY, CDR2 SVGAGI. This CDR3 has 16 amino acids. Trimming left V 2 bases short and J 4 bases short, with 15 bases between. In DNA, the CDR3 is TGTGCCAGCAGTTACGATCGGCGGTCGACGTACAATGAGCAGTTCTTC. It yields the protein CASSYDRRSTYNEQFF.